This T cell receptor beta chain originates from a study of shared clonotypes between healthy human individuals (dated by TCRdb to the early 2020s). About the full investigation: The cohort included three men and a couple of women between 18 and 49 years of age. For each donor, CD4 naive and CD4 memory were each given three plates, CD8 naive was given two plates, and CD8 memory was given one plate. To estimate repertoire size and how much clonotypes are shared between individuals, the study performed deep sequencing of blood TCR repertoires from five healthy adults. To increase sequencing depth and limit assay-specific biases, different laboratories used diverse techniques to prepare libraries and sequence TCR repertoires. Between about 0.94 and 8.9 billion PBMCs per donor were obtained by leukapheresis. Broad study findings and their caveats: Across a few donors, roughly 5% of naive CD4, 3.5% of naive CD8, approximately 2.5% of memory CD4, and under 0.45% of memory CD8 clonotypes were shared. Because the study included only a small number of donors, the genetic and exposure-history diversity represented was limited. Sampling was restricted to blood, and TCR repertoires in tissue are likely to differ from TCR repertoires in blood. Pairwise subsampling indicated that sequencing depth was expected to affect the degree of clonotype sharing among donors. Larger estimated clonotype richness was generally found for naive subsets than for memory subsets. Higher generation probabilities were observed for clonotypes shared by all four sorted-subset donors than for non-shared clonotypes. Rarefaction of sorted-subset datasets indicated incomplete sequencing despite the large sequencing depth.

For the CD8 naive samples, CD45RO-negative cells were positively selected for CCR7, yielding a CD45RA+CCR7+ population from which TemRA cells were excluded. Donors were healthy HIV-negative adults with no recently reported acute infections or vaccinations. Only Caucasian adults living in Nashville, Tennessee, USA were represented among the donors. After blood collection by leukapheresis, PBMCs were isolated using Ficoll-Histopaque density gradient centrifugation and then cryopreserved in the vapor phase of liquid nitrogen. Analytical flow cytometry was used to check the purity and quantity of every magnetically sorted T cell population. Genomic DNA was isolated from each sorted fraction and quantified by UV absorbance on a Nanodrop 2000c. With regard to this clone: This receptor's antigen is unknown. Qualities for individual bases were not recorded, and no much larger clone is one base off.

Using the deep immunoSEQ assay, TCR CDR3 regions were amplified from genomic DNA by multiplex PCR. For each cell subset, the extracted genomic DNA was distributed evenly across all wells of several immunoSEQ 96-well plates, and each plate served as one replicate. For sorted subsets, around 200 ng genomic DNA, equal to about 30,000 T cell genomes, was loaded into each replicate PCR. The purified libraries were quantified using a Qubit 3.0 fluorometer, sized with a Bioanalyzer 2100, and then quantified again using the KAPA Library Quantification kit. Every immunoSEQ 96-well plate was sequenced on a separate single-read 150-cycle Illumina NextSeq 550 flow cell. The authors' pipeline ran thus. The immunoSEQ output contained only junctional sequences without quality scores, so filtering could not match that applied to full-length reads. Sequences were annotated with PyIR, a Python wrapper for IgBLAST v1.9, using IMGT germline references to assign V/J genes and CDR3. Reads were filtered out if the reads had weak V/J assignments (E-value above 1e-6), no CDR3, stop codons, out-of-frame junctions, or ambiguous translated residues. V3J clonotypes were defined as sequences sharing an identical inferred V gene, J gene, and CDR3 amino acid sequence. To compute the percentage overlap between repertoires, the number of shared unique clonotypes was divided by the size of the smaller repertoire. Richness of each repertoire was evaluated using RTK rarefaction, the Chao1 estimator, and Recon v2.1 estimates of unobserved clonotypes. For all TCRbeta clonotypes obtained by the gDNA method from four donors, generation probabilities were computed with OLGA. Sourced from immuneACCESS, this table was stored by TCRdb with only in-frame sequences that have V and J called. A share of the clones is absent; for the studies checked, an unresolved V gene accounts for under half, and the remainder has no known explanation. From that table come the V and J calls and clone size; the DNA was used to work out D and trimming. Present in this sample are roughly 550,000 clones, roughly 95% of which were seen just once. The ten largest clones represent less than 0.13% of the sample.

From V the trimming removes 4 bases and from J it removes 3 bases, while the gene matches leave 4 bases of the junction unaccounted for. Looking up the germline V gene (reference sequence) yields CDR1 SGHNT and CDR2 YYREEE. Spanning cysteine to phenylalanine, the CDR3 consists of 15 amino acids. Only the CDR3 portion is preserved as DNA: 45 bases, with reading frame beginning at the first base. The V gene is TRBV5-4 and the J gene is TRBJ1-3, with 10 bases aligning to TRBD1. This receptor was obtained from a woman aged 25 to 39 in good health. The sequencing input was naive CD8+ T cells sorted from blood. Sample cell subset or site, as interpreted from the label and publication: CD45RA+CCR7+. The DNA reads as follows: TGTGCCAGCAGCCCGGGACAGGGGAGTGGAAACACCATATATTTT. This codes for CASSPGQGSGNTIYF.